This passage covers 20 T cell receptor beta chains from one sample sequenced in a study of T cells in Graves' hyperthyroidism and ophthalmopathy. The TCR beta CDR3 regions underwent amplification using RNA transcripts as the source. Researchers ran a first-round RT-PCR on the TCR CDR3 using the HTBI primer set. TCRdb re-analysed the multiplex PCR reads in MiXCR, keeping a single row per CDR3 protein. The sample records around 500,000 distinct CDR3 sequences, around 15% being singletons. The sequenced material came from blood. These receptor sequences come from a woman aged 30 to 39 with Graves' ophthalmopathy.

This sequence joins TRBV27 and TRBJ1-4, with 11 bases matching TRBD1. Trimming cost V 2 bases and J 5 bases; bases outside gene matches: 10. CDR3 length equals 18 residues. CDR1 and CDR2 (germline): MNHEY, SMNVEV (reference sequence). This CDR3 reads CASSLVGQGGWKNEKLFF. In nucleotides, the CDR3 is TGTGCCAGCAGTTTAGTGGGACAGGGGGGGTGGAAAAATGAAAAACTGTTTTTT.

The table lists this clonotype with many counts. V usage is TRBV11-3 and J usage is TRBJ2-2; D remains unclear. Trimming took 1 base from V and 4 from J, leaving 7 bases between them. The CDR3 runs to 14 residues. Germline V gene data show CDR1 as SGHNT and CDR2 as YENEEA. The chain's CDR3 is CASSLVGSTGELFF. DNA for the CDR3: TGTGCCAGCAGCTTAGTAGGTAGCACCGGGGAGCTGTTTTTT. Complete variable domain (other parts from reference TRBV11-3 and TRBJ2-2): EAGVVQSPRYKIIEKKQPVAFWCNPISGHNTLYWYLQNLGQGPELLIRYENEEAVDDSQLPKDRFSAERLKGVDSTLKIQPAELGDSAVYLCASSLVGSTGELFFGEGSRLTVL.

The CDR3, as DNA: TGTGCCAGCAGTTACGTCGGGGCGCGAATTACGTACGAGCAGTACTTC. It yields the protein CASSYVGARITYEQYF. This rearrangement joins TRBV6-2 or TRBV6-3 to TRBJ2-7; D might be TRBD1 or TRBD2, each matching 5 bases. Deletions cut 2 bases from V and 4 bases from J, with 18 bases between. The germline gives CDR1 MNHEY, CDR2 SVGEGT. The CDR3 contains 16 residues.

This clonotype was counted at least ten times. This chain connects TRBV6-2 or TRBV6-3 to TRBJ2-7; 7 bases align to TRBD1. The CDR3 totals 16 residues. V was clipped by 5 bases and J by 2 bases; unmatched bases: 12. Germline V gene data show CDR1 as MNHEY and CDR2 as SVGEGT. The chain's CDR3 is CASSTPRTGVTYEQYF. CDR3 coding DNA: TGTGCCAGCAGTACCCCGAGGACAGGAGTGACCTACGAGCAGTACTTC.

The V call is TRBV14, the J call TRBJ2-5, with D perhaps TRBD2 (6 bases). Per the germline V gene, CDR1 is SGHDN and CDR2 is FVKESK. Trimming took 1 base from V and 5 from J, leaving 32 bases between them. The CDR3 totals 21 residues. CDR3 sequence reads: CASSQVVGSQTWSDPRETQYF. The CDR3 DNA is TGTGCCAGCAGCCAAGTCGTCGGGAGCCAAACCTGGTCGGATCCAAGGGAGACCCAGTACTTC. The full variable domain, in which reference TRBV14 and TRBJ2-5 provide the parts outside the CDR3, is EAGVTQFPSHSVIEKGQTVTLRCDPISGHDNLYWYRRVMGKEIKFLLHFVKESKQDESGMPNNRFLAERTGGTYSTLKVQPAELEDSGVYFCASSQVVGSQTWSDPRETQYFGPGTRLLVL.

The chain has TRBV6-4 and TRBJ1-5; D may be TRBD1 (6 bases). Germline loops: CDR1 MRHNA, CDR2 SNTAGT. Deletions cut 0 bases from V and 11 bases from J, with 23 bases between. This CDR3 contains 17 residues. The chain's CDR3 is CASSDSGHHEGNFAQHF. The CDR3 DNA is TGTGCCAGCAGTGACTCGGGACACCATGAGGGCAATTTCGCCCAGCATTTT.

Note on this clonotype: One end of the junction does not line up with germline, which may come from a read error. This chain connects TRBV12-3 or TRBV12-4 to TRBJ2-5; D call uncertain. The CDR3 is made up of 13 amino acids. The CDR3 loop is CASSLEKQEAQYF. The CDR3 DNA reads TGTGCCAGCAGTCTAGAGAAGCAAGAGGCCCAGTACTTC.

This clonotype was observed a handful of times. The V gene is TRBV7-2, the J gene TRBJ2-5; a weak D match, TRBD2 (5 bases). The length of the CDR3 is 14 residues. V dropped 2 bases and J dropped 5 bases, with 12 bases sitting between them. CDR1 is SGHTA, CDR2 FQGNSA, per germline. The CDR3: CASSLRAEGETQYF. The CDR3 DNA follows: TGTGCCAGCAGCTTACGTGCAGAGGGCGAGACCCAGTACTTC.

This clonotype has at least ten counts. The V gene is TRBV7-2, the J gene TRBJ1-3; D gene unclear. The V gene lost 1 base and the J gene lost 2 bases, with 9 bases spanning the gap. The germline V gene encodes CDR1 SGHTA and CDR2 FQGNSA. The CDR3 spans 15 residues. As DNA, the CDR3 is TGTGCCAGCAGCTTAGTTTCCGGGACTGGAAACACCATATATTTT. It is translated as CASSLVSGTGNTIYF.

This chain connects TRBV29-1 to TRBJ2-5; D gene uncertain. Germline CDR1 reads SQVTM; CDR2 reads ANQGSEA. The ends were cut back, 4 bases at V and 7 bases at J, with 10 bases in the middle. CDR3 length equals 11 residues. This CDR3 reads CSVARARTQYF. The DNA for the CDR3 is TGCAGCGTTGCAAGGGCCAGGACCCAGTACTTC.

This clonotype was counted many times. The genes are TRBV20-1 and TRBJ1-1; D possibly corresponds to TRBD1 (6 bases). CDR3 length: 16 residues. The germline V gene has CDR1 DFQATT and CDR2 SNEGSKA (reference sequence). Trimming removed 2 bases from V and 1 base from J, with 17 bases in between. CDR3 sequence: CSARPDSGHQNTEAFF. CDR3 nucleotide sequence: TGCAGTGCTAGACCAGATTCGGGACACCAGAACACTGAAGCTTTCTTT.

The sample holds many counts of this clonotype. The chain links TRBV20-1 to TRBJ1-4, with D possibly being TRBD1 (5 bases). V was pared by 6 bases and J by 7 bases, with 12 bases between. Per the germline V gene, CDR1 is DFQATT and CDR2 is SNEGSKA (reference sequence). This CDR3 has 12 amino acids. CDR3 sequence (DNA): TGCAGTGCCACCGGGGGACGTGAAAAACTGTTTTTT. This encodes CSATGGREKLFF.

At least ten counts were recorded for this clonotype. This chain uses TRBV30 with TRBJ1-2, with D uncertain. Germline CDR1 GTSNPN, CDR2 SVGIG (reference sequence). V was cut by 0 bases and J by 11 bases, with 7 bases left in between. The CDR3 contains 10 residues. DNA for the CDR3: TGTGCCTGGAGTGTTGGGATATACACCTTC. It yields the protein CAWSVGIYTF.

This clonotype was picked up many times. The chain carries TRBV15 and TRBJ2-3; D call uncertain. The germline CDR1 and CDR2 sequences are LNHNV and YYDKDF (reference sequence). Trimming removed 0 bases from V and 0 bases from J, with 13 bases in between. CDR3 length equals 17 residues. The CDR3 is CATSRDYSRASTDTQYF. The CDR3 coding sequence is TGTGCCACCAGCAGAGATTACAGCAGAGCTAGCACAGATACGCAGTATTTT.

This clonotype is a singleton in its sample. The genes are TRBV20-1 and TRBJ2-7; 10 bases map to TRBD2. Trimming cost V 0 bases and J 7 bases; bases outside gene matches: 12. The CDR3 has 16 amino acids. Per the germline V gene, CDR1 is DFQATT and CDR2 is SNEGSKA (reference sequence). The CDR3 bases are TGCAGTGCTAGAGATCTTTCATCTAGCGGGAGTGGGGAGCAGTACTTC. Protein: CSARDLSSSGSGEQYF.

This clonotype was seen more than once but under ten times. CDR3 sequence: CAISDWGSTGNTIYF. The CDR3 DNA sequence: TGTGCCATCAGTGATTGGGGATCTACTGGAAACACCATATATTTT. J is TRBJ1-3 and V is TRBV10-3; D remains ambiguous. Germline V gene data show CDR1 as ENHRY and CDR2 as SYGVKD. The CDR3 is 15 residues long. V was trimmed by 3 bases and J by 2 bases, leaving 11 bases between them.

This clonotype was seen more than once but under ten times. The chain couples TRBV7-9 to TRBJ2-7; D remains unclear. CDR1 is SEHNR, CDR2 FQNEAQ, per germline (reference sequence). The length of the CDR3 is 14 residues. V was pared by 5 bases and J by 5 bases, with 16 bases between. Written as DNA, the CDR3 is TGTGCCAGCAGCCACTTGGACCCCTCGGACGAGCAGTACTTC. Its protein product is CASSHLDPSDEQYF.

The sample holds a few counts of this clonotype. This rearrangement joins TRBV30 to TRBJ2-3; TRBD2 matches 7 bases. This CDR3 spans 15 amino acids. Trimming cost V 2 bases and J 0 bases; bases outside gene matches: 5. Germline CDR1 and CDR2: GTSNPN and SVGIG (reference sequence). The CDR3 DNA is TGTGCCTGGAGTCAAGGACTAGGAAGCACAGATACGCAGTATTTT. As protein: CAWSQGLGSTDTQYF.

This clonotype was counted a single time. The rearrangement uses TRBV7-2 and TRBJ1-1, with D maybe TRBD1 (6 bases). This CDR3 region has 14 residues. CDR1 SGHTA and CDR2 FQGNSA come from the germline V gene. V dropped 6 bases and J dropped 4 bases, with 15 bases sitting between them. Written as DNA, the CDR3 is TGTGCCAGCAGTTATCCCACAGGGAGCACTGAAGCTTTCTTT. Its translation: CASSYPTGSTEAFF.

This CDR3 is CATSDRGQETQYF. The DNA for the CDR3 is TGTGCCACCAGTGACCGGGGGCAGGAGACCCAGTACTTC. The V gene is TRBV24-1, the J gene TRBJ2-5; the D call may be TRBD1 or TRBD2 (6 bases each). Trimming took 4 bases from V and 5 from J, leaving 10 bases between them. CDR1 and CDR2 (germline): KGHDR, SFDVKD. The CDR3 covers 13 residues.